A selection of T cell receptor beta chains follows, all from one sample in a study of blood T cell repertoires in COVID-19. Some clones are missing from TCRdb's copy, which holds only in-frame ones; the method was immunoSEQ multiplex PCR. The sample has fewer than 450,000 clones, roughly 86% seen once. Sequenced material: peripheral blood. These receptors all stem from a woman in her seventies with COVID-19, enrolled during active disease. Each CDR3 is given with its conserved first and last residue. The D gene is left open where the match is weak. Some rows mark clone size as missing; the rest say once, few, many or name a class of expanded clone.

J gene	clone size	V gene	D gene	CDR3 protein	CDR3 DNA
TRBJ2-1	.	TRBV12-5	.	CASGGLYNEQFF	TGTGCTAGTGGTGGCCTCTACAATGAGCAGTTCTTC
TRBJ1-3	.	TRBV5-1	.	CASSSDSGSGNTIYF	TGCGCCAGCAGCTCGGACAGTGGCTCTGGAAACACCATATATTTT
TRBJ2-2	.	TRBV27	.	CASSLLTGELFF	TGTGCCAGCAGTCTCCTCACCGGGGAGCTGTTTTTT
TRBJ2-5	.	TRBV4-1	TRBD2	CASSNRIRGVYQETQYF	TGCGCCAGCAGCAACAGGATCCGGGGGGTGTACCAAGAGACCCAGTACTTC
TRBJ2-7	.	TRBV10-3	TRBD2	CAISDGEGQGYEQYF	TGTGCCATCAGTGACGGGGAGGGGCAGGGTTACGAGCAGTACTTC
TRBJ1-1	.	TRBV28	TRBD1	CASSLVATGKRAEAFF	TGTGCCAGCAGTTTAGTTGCGACAGGGAAGAGGGCTGAAGCTTTCTTT
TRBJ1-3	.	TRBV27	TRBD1	CASRQGTPGNTIYF	TGTGCCAGCAGACAGGGGACCCCTGGAAACACCATATATTTT
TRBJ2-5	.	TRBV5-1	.	CASSSARIQETQYF	TGCGCCAGCAGCTCGGCCAGGATCCAAGAGACCCAGTACTTC
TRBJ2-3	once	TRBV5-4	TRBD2	CASSLSIAGVTDTQYF	TGTGCCAGCAGCTTATCGATAGCGGGGGTCACAGATACGCAGTATTTT
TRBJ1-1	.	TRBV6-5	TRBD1	CASSYGTGGWTEAFF	TGTGCCAGCAGTTACGGGACAGGGGGGTGGACTGAAGCTTTCTTT
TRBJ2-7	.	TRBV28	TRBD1	CASSSTQGVRDRLYF	TGTGCCAGCAGTTCGACCCAGGGGGTCCGGGACAGGCTGTACTTC
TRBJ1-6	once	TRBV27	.	CASSLSGVDSPLHF	TGTGCCAGCAGTTTATCAGGGGTCGATTCACCCCTCCACTTT
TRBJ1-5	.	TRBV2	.	CASSERTWDQPQHF	TGTGCCAGCAGTGAGAGGACTTGGGATCAGCCCCAGCATTTT
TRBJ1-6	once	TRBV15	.	CATSSPTLNSPLHF	TGTGCCACCAGCAGTCCCACTCTTAATTCACCCCTCCACTTT
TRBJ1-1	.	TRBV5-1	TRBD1	CASSFPDRSMNTEAFF	TGCGCCAGCAGCTTCCCGGACAGGTCGATGAACACTGAAGCTTTCTTT
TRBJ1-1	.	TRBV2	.	CASSETGNTEAFF	TGTGCCAGCAGTGAGACAGGGAACACTGAAGCTTTCTTT
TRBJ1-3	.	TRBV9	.	CASSLEAGVTGNTIYF	TGTGCCAGCAGCCTCGAGGCGGGTGTGACTGGAAACACCATATATTTT
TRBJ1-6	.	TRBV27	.	CASSLGPPDRTLDNLHF	TGTGCCAGCAGTTTGGGGCCCCCTGACAGGACACTTGATAACCTCCACTTT
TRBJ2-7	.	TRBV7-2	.	CASSPGRTKRHEQYF	TGTGCCAGCAGCCCCGGAAGGACTAAGCGCCACGAGCAGTACTTC
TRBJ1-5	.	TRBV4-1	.	CASSQEQGNQPQHF	TGCGCCAGCAGCCAAGAACAGGGTAATCAGCCCCAGCATTTT
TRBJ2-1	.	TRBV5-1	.	CASGAGNEQFF	TGCGCCAGCGGCGCGGGTAATGAGCAGTTCTTC
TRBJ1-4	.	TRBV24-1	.	CATSDSRRVNEKLFF	TGTGCCACCAGTGATTCTAGACGGGTTAATGAAAAACTGTTTTTT
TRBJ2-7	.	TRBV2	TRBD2	CASSGSGGAISPPYF	TGTGCCAGCAGTGGGAGCGGGGGGGCCATATCCCCACCGTACTTC
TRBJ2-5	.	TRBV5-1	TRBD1	CASSITGGETQYF	TGCGCCAGCAGCATTACAGGGGGGGAGACCCAGTACTTC
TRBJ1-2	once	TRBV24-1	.	CATSSRGRNYGYTF	TGTGCCACCAGTTCCAGGGGAAGAAACTATGGCTACACCTTC
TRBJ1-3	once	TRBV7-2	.	CASSLKWGGGNTIYF	TGTGCCAGCAGCTTGAAATGGGGCGGTGGAAACACCATATATTTT
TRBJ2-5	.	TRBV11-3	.	CASSLGTTTQETQYF	TGTGCCAGCAGCTTAGGCACGACGACACAAGAGACCCAGTACTTC
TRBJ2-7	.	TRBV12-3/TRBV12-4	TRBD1	CASSFGQGVEQYF	TGTGCCAGCAGTTTTGGACAGGGGGTCGAGCAGTACTTC
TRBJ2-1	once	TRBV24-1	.	CATSDFTDNEQFF	TGTGCCACCAGTGATTTCACAGACAATGAGCAGTTCTTC
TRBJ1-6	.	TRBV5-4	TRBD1	CASSPRQGVNSPLHF	TGTGCCAGCAGCCCCCGACAGGGGGTAAATTCACCCCTCCACTTT
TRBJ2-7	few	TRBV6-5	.	CASSPARDEQYF	TGTGCCAGCAGCCCCGCCAGGGACGAGCAGTACTTC
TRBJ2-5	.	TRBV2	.	CALKGEGRLRETQYF	TGTGCCCTCAAGGGGGAGGGTAGGCTTCGAGAGACCCAGTACTTC
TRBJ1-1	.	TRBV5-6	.	CASSRGLPNTEAFF	TGTGCCAGCAGCAGGGGACTCCCGAACACTGAAGCTTTCTTT
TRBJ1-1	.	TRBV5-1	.	CASSIDSNTEAFF	TGCGCCAGCAGCATCGACAGTAACACTGAAGCTTTCTTT
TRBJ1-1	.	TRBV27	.	CASRVGANTEAFF	TGTGCCAGCAGGGTAGGGGCGAACACTGAAGCTTTCTTT
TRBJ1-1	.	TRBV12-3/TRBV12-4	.	CASSLKADTEAFF	TGTGCCAGCAGTTTAAAGGCGGACACTGAAGCTTTCTTT
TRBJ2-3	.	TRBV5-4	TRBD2	CASGIAGADTQYF	TGTGCCAGCGGAATAGCGGGGGCCGATACGCAGTATTTT
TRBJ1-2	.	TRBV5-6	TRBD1	CASSLDQGDYGYTF	TGTGCCAGCAGCTTGGACCAGGGGGACTATGGCTACACCTTC
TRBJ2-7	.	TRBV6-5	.	CASSPYAGSSYEQYF	TGTGCCAGCAGTCCCTATGCGGGGAGCTCCTACGAGCAGTACTTC
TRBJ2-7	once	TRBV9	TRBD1	CASSVAGRGSEQYF	TGTGCCAGCAGCGTAGCGGGCAGGGGGAGCGAGCAGTACTTC
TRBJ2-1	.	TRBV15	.	CATSRVGRLTYNEQFF	TGTGCCACCAGCAGAGTGGGGAGGCTAACCTACAATGAGCAGTTCTTC
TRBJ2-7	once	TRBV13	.	CASSLGSRGEQYF	TGTGCCAGCAGCTTGGGGAGCCGGGGAGAGCAGTACTTC
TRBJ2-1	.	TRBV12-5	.	CASGLGQGGDNEQFF	TGTGCTAGTGGTTTGGGACAGGGCGGGGACAATGAGCAGTTCTTC
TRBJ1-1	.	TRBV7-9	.	CASSFPPGANTEAFF	TGTGCCAGCAGCTTTCCACCAGGGGCAAACACTGAAGCTTTCTTT
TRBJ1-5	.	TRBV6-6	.	CASRHLQDQPQHF	TGTGCCAGCAGACACTTACAGGATCAGCCCCAGCATTTT
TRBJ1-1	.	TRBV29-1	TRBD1	CSAGQGSGTEAFF	TGCAGCGCTGGACAGGGGAGCGGCACTGAAGCTTTCTTT
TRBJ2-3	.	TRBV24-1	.	CATGEQGSLTDTQYF	TGTGCCACCGGAGAACAGGGCTCCCTCACAGATACGCAGTATTTT
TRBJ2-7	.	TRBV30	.	CAWSVDTDSYEQYF	TGTGCCTGGAGTGTAGATACAGACTCCTACGAGCAGTACTTC
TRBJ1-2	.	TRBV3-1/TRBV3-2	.	CASSQAGQGSSGYTF	TGTGCCAGCAGCCAAGCGGGCCAGGGGTCTTCTGGCTACACCTTC
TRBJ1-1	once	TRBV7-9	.	CASSSEGIFTEAFF	TGTGCCAGCAGCTCGGAGGGAATCTTCACTGAAGCTTTCTTT
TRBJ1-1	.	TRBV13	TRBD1	CASSDRVGTEAFF	TGTGCCAGCAGCGACAGGGTTGGCACTGAAGCTTTCTTT
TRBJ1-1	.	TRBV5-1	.	CASSLEQMNTEAFF	TGCGCCAGCAGCTTGGAACAGATGAACACTGAAGCTTTCTTT
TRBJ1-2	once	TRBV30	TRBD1	CAWTVGQGVGYTF	TGTGCCTGGACCGTGGGACAGGGCGTGGGCTACACCTTC
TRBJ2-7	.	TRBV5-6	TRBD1	CASSSPLRTGEGQYF	TGTGCCAGCAGCTCCCCACTCAGGACAGGAGAGGGGCAGTACTTC
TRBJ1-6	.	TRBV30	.	CAWRIGQPNSPLHF	TGTGCCTGGAGGATCGGACAGCCGAATTCACCCCTCCACTTT
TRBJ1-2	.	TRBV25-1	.	CASSEEGWRHGNYGYTF	TGTGCCAGCAGTGAAGAGGGTTGGAGACACGGAAACTATGGCTACACCTTC
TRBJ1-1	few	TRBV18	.	CASSPVPDRNTEAFF	TGTGCCAGCTCACCAGTGCCGGACAGAAACACTGAAGCTTTCTTT